The 30 T cell receptor beta chains given below trace back to one sample, sequenced in a study of blood T cell repertoires in COVID-19 (dated by TCRdb to between 2020 and 2021). Library preparation used the immunoSEQ multiplex PCR assay. TCRdb's version of the immuneACCESS table is confined to in-frame rearrangements and falls short of the full clone set. An unresolved V gene accounts for under half of the shortfall where checked; the remainder is of unknown origin. The sample table holds 200,000 to 250,000 clones, of which 80% were seen once. The top ten constitute roughly 13% of the sample. Source material: peripheral blood. These receptors all come from a human donor in a cohort sampled during active COVID-19.

The V and J genes are TRBV20-1 and TRBJ2-1; TRBD2 matches at 12 bases. Germline V gives CDR1 DFQATT, CDR2 SNEGSKA (reference sequence). CDR3 size: 17 residues. Trimming took 3 bases from V and 6 from J; bases not matched to a gene: 12. The CDR3 spells CSASAAGLAGFGNEQFF. The CDR3 nucleotides are TGCAGTGCTAGTGCAGCCGGACTAGCGGGGTTCGGCAATGAGCAGTTCTTC.

The chain has TRBV11-3 and TRBJ2-1; 8 nucleotides line up with TRBD2. Germline trimming cut 7 bases from V and 5 bases from J; bases unmatched to any gene: 7. From germline, CDR1 is SGHNT and CDR2 YENEEA. The CDR3 consists of 14 residues. In DNA, the CDR3 is TGTGCCAGCAAGGGTAGCGGGGTTGACAATGAGCAGTTCTTC. Translated, it gives CASKGSGVDNEQFF.

This chain uses TRBV19 with TRBJ1-1, with 8 bases identical to TRBD1. Germline-derived CDR1 and CDR2 are LNHDA and SQIVND (reference sequence). The CDR3 is 14 amino acids. Trimming removed 3 bases from V and 4 bases from J; junction bases left unmatched: 4. The CDR3 coding sequence is TGTGCCAGTAGTATTGACAGGGGTGGCACTGAAGCTTTCTTT. This translates into CASSIDRGGTEAFF.

This sequence joins TRBV5-1 and TRBJ2-2; no clear D. The germline V and J ends were trimmed by 1 base and 5 bases, with 6 bases remaining between them. The CDR3 length is 13 residues. Germline V gene data show CDR1 as SGHRS and CDR2 as YFSETQ. The CDR3: CASSLLVTGELFF. CDR3 bases: TGCGCCAGCAGCTTGTTAGTAACCGGGGAGCTGTTTTTT.

This rearrangement joins TRBV7-9 to TRBJ2-7; the D is unclear. Germline V gives CDR1 SEHNR, CDR2 FQNEAQ (reference sequence). CDR3 length: 13 residues. The V end was cut by 5 bases, the J end by 3 bases, with 11 bases between. The CDR3 spells CASSRGEFYEQYF. The DNA of the CDR3 is TGTGCCAGCAGCCGAGGCGAGTTCTACGAGCAGTACTTC.

J is TRBJ2-1 and V is TRBV18, with D possibly being TRBD1 (6 bases). The CDR3 has 16 residues. Trimming shortened V by 3 bases and J by 0 bases, and 12 bases separated the two germline ends. In germline, CDR1 is KGHSH, CDR2 LQKENI. This chain's CDR3 is CASSPLTGHSYNEQFF. CDR3 nucleotide sequence: TGTGCCAGCTCACCGCTAACGGGACACTCCTACAATGAGCAGTTCTTC.

This chain joins TRBV10-3 and TRBJ2-3; TRBD1 agrees at 8 bases. The CDR3 runs 14 residues. CDR1 ENHRY and CDR2 SYGVKD come from the germline V gene. After removal of 6 bases from V and 4 bases from J, the junction contained 6 bases not matched to a gene. In DNA form, the CDR3 reads TGTGCCATCAGGGGGGCAGGGGGCGCAGATACGCAGTATTTT. As protein: CAIRGAGGADTQYF.

The V call is TRBV3-1 (or the pseudogene TRBV3-2), the J call TRBJ1-1; D is possibly TRBD1 (5 bases). Trimming took off 9 bases at V and 0 bases at J, with 11 bases between the two ends. The CDR3 runs to 13 residues. Germline assignment: CDR1 LGHDT and CDR2 YNNKEL (reference sequence). CDR3: CASSDRLNTEAFF. Here the CDR3 DNA reads TGTGCCAGTTCTGACAGATTGAACACTGAAGCTTTCTTT.

Only one count was recorded for this clone. The J gene is TRBJ2-1, the V gene TRBV5-5; D unclear. CDR3 size: 14 residues. Germline-derived CDR1 and CDR2 are SGHKS and YYEKEE (reference sequence). Trimming removed 0 bases at V and 4 bases at J, with 8 bases between. CDR3 sequence: CASSLVGGYNEQFF. CDR3 in DNA: TGTGCCAGCAGCTTGGTTGGCGGATACAATGAGCAGTTCTTC.

The chain recombines TRBV30 with TRBJ1-1; D is possibly TRBD1 (5 bases). The germline V gene has CDR1 GTSNPN and CDR2 SVGIG (reference sequence). The CDR3 totals 14 residues. The germline V and J ends were trimmed by 4 bases and 0 bases, with 12 bases remaining between them. The CDR3 reads CAWIPGFMNTEAFF. CDR3 nucleotides: TGTGCCTGGATACCAGGGTTCATGAACACTGAAGCTTTCTTT.

The chain recombines TRBV2 with TRBJ1-1; no definite D call. The CDR3 runs 13 residues. CDR1 is SNHLY, CDR2 FYNNEI, per germline. Trimming took 8 bases from V and 0 from J, leaving 10 bases between them. The CDR3 DNA is TGTGCCAGCTGCGGGCGAATGAACACTGAAGCTTTCTTT. This codes for CASCGRMNTEAFF.

The genes are TRBV29-1 and TRBJ1-1; D unclear. The CDR3 consists of 12 residues. CDR1 is SQVTM and CDR2 is ANQGSEA in the germline V gene. V was pared by 0 bases and J by 7 bases, with 9 bases between. Here the CDR3 reads CSVEEGGGEAFF. The DNA for the CDR3 is TGCAGCGTTGAAGAAGGAGGCGGTGAAGCTTTCTTT.

The CDR3 loop is CATRSGAEAFF. The CDR3 DNA reads TGTGCCACCCGGTCGGGGGCTGAAGCTTTCTTT. This chain uses TRBV24-1 with TRBJ1-1; D might be TRBD1 (5 bases). The germline V gene encodes CDR1 KGHDR and CDR2 SFDVKD. The V end was cut by 9 bases, the J end by 6 bases, with 10 bases between. This CDR3 comprises 11 residues.

This rearrangement joins TRBV6-4 to TRBJ2-1; D might be TRBD1 (5 bases). Germline loops: CDR1 MRHNA, CDR2 SNTAGT. Trimming cost V 3 bases and J 0 bases, with 12 bases left between them. CDR3 length: 16 residues. For the CDR3, the DNA is TGTGCCAGCAGTGATGGGGCGCAACCCTCCTACAATGAGCAGTTCTTC. It yields the protein CASSDGAQPSYNEQFF.

There are a few counts of this clone. The V and J genes are TRBV4-1 and TRBJ2-2; possible D gene TRBD1, 6 bases. CDR3 length equals 14 residues. Germline V gene data show CDR1 as MGHRA and CDR2 as YSYEKL. Trimming removed 5 bases from V and 3 bases from J, with 10 bases in between. CDR3: CASSYRAYTGELFF. CDR3 nucleotide sequence: TGCGCCAGCAGCTACAGGGCGTACACCGGGGAGCTGTTTTTT.

The chain employs TRBV4-3 and TRBJ1-2; no firm D call. The CDR3 has 16 residues. CDR1 LGHNA and CDR2 YSLEER come from the germline V gene. V was pared by 0 bases and J by 8 bases, with 19 bases between. The CDR3 DNA is TGCGCCAGCAGCCAAGATTGGAGGGTAGGGCTCGGGGGCTACACCTTC. Protein product: CASSQDWRVGLGGYTF.

V is TRBV30 and J is TRBJ2-7; D ambiguous. The germline V gene encodes CDR1 GTSNPN and CDR2 SVGIG (reference sequence). This CDR3 comprises 12 residues. Trimming left V 5 bases short and J 0 bases short, with 8 bases between. The DNA of the CDR3 is TGTGCCTGGCAACAAAGCTCCTACGAGCAGTACTTC. Amino acids: CAWQQSSYEQYF.

The J gene is TRBJ2-2, the V gene TRBV5-6, with TRBD1 matching over 12 bases. The CDR3 extends over 16 amino acids. The J segment lost 7 bases and the V segment lost 6 bases, leaving 10 bases of the junction unmatched. CDR1 and CDR2 (germline): SGHDT, YYEEEE. As DNA, the CDR3 is TGTGCCAGCAACTACCGGGACAGGGGGCAAGTCGGGGAGCTGTTTTTT. It encodes CASNYRDRGQVGELFF.

The rearrangement links TRBV5-1 to TRBJ2-5, with a possible D match to TRBD2 (5 bases). Germline CDR1 reads SGHRS; CDR2 reads YFSETQ. Deletions cut 0 bases from V and 7 bases from J, with 10 bases between. There are 13 residues in the CDR3. CDR3 sequence (DNA): TGCGCCAGCAGCTTGGATGGTCGGGGGACCCAGTACTTC. Translated: CASSLDGRGTQYF.

The chain combines TRBV4-3 with TRBJ2-1; 9 bases agree with TRBD2. The CDR3 length is 15 residues. Per the germline V gene, CDR1 is LGHNA and CDR2 is YSLEER. V lost 7 bases and J lost 4; bases outside the gene matches: 8. The CDR3 coding sequence is TGCGCCAGCAATTTTGGCGGGGGGGCTTACAATGAGCAGTTCTTC. The encoded protein is CASNFGGGAYNEQFF.

The chain carries TRBV9 and TRBJ1-1; no clear D gene. CDR3 length: 14 residues. Trimming cost V 0 bases and J 4 bases, with 10 bases left between them. Per the germline V gene, CDR1 is SGDLS and CDR2 is YYNGEE. This chain's CDR3 is CASSVATSGTEAFF. CDR3 sequence (DNA): TGTGCCAGCAGCGTAGCTACCTCGGGCACTGAAGCTTTCTTT. Full variable domain (outside the CDR3, taken from reference TRBV9 and TRBJ1-1): DSGVTQTPKHLITATGQRVTLRCSPRSGDLSVYWYQQSLDQGLQFLIQYYNGEERAKGNILERFSAQQFPDLHSELNLSSLELGDSALYFCASSVATSGTEAFFGQGTRLTVV.

The chain employs TRBV2 and TRBJ1-4; D remains ambiguous. V lost 3 bases and J 8 bases, leaving 13 bases between the germline ends. The CDR3 covers 14 residues. Germline values: CDR1 SNHLY, CDR2 FYNNEI. CDR3 amino acids: CASSESSRKEKLFF. CDR3 nucleotide sequence: TGTGCCAGCAGTGAGAGTAGTCGAAAGGAAAAACTGTTTTTT.

The chain carries TRBV19 and TRBJ2-2; D call uncertain. CDR1 is LNHDA, CDR2 SQIVND, per germline (reference sequence). This CDR3 is built from 13 residues. V was cut by 10 bases and J by 1 base, with 10 bases left in between. The CDR3 spells CATSRQNTGELFF. The CDR3 DNA follows: TGTGCCACCTCGAGGCAGAACACCGGGGAGCTGTTTTTT. Drawing the rest from reference TRBV19 and TRBJ2-2, the complete variable domain is DGGITQSPKYLFRKEGQNVTLSCEQNLNHDAMYWYRQDPGQGLRLIYYSQIVNDFQKGDIAEGYSVSREKKESFPLTVTSAQKNPTAFYLCATSRQNTGELFFGEGSRLTVL.

The genes are TRBV18 and TRBJ2-5; D not resolved. Germline values: CDR1 KGHSH, CDR2 LQKENI. Trimming took 10 bases from V and 3 from J, leaving 9 bases between them. This CDR3 comprises 11 residues. Written as DNA, the CDR3 is TGTGCCACCATGGCAGAAGAGACCCAGTACTTC. This sequence encodes CATMAEETQYF.

The chain couples TRBV2 to TRBJ2-2; 10 bases line up with TRBD1. The V gene end was trimmed by 6 bases and the J gene end by 5 bases; junction bases not matched to a gene: 12. Per germline, CDR1 SNHLY and CDR2 FYNNEI. The CDR3 length is 17 residues. The CDR3 DNA sequence: TGTGCCAGCAGGTTTCATTTGGGACAGGGGTCTACCGGGGAGCTGTTTTTT. This encodes CASRFHLGQGSTGELFF.

The chain uses TRBV18 and TRBJ1-1, with D possibly being TRBD1 (5 bases). V was shortened by 6 bases and J by 4 bases, with 15 bases between the two germline ends. This CDR3 is built from 14 residues. Germline V gene lookup returns CDR1 KGHSH and CDR2 LQKENI. CDR3 bases: TGTGCCAGCTCCCAGGGAGGGGCAGGCACTGAAGCTTTCTTT. This codes for CASSQGGAGTEAFF.

The gene calls are TRBV19 and TRBJ1-1, with D possibly TRBD1 on 6 matching bases. The CDR3 spans 15 residues. Looked up from germline, CDR1 is LNHDA and CDR2 is SQIVND (reference sequence). Trimming took 1 base from V and 0 from J, leaving 9 bases between them. The CDR3 protein is CASSIGAGVNTEAFF. CDR3 nucleotides: TGTGCCAGTAGTATAGGGGCAGGGGTGAACACTGAAGCTTTCTTT.

The chain employs TRBV15 and TRBJ2-3; TRBD1 agrees at 8 bases. V dropped 0 bases and J dropped 2; count of bases not matched to a gene: 10. The CDR3 totals 18 residues. Per the germline V gene, CDR1 is LNHNV and CDR2 is YYDKDF (reference sequence). The CDR3 sequence: CATSREAGTGDFTDTQYF. In DNA form, the CDR3 reads TGTGCCACCAGCAGAGAGGCGGGGACAGGAGACTTCACAGATACGCAGTATTTT.

The chain recombines TRBV19 with TRBJ2-6; D gene ambiguous. V lost 6 bases, J lost 0 bases, and 3 bases lay in between. This CDR3 is 13 amino acids long. Germline lookup yields CDR1 LNHDA and CDR2 SQIVND (reference sequence). CDR3 protein: CASSFSGANVLTF. The CDR3, as DNA: TGTGCCAGTAGCTTCTCTGGGGCCAACGTCCTGACTTTC.

The chain has TRBV29-1 and TRBJ1-6; D unclear. In germline, CDR1 is SQVTM, CDR2 ANQGSEA. With 3 bases removed from V and 15 bases from J, the gap between germline ends came to 12 bases. CDR3 length equals 11 residues. The chain's CDR3 is CSVEESQILHF. CDR3 sequence (DNA): TGCAGCGTTGAGGAGAGTCAGATCCTCCACTTT.